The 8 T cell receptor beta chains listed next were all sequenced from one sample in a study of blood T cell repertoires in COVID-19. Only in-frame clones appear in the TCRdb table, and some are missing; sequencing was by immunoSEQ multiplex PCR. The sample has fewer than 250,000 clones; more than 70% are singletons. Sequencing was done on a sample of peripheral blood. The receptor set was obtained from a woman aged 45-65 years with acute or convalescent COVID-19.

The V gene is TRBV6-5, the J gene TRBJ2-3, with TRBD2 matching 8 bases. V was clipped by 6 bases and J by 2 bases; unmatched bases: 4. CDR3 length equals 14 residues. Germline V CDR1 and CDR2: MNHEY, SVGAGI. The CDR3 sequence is CASSGGVSTDTQYF. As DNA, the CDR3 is TGTGCCAGCAGCGGGGGGGTCTCCACAGATACGCAGTATTTT.

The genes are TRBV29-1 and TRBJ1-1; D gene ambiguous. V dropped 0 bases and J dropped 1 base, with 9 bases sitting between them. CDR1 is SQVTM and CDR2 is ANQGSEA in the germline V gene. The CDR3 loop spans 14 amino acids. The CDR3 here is CSVEELGKNTEAFF. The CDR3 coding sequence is TGCAGCGTTGAAGAACTGGGCAAGAACACTGAAGCTTTCTTT. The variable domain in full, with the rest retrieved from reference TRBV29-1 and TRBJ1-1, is SAVISQKPSRDICQRGTSLTIQCQVDSQVTMMFWYRQQPGQSLTLIATANQGSEATYESGFVIDKFPISRPNLTFSTLTVSNMSPEDSSIYLCSVEELGKNTEAFFGQGTRLTVV.

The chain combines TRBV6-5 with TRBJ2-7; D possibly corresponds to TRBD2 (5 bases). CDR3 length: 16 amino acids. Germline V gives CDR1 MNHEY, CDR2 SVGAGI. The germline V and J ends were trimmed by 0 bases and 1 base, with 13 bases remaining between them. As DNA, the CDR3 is TGTGCCAGCAGTTACTCTCGGGGTCTAGCATCCTACGAGCAGTACTTC. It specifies CASSYSRGLASYEQYF.

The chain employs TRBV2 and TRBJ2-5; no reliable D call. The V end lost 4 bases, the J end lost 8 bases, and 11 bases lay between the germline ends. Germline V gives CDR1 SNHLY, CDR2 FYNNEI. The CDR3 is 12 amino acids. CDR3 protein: CASSAARRTQYF. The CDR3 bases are TGTGCCAGCAGTGCGGCTAGAAGAACCCAGTACTTC. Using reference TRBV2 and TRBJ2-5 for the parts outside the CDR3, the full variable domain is EPEVTQTPSHQVTQMGQEVILRCVPISNHLYFYWYRQILGQKVEFLVSFYNNEISEKSEIFDDQFSVERPDGSNFTLKIRSTKLEDSAMYFCASSAARRTQYFGPGTRLLVL.

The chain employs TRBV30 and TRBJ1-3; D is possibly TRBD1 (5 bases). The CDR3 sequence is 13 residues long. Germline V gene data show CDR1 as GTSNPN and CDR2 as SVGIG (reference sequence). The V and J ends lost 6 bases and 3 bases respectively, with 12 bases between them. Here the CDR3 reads CACHRDYGNTIYF. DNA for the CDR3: TGTGCCTGTCACCGGGACTATGGAAACACCATATATTTT.

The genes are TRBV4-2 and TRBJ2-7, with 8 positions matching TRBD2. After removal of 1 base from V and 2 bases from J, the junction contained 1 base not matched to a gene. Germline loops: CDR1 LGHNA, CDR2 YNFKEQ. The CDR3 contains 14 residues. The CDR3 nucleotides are TGTGCCAGCAGCCAAGGGACTAGCCCCTACGAGCAGTACTTC. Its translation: CASSQGTSPYEQYF.

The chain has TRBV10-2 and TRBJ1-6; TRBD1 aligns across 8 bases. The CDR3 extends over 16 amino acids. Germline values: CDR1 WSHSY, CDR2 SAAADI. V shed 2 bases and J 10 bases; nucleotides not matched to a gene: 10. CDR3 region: CASSENNNRGRSPLHF. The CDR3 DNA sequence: TGCGCCAGCAGTGAGAATAATAACAGGGGGAGGTCACCCCTCCACTTT.

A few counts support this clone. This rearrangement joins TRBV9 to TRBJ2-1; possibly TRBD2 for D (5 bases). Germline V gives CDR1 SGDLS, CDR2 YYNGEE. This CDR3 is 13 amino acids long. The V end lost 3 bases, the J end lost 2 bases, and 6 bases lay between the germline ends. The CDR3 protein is CASSGTAYNEQFF. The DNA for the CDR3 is TGTGCCAGCAGCGGGACTGCCTACAATGAGCAGTTCTTC.